The TCR beta chain described here comes from a study of blood T cell repertoires in COVID-19. As for the study in general: Both acute and convalescent COVID-19 samples were obtained from the United States, Italy and Spain.

The V end was cut by 1 base, the J end by 5 bases, with 11 bases between. Germline V gene lookup returns CDR1 SGHTA and CDR2 FQGNSA. CDR3 length: 14 amino acids. Details on this clone: The same CDR3 arises from other DNA sequences in this sample as well.

In the authors' workflow: Cell counts per sample came from amplifying reference gene primers. The repertoire was sequenced with immunoSEQ multiplex PCR; TCRdb's copy has only in-frame clones and lacks some. V, J and clone size reflect that table, while D and trimming were determined from the DNA. The sample holds 90,000 or so clones; about nine tenths are singletons and the top ten take 1.1%. Sequencing was performed on peripheral blood. This chain joins TRBV7-2 and TRBJ2-5; a weak D match, TRBD2 (6 bases). The TCR comes from a human donor in a cohort sampled during active COVID-19. The chain's CDR3 is CASSLVPAGETQYF. The CDR3 DNA is TGTGCCAGCAGCTTAGTCCCGGCGGGGGAGACCCAGTACTTC. The variable domain in full, with the rest retrieved from reference TRBV7-2 and TRBJ2-5, is GAGVSQSPSNKVTEKGKDVELRCDPISGHTALYWYRQSLGQGLEFLIYFQGNSAPDKSGLPSDRFSAERTGGSVSTLTIQRTQQEDSAVYLCASSLVPAGETQYFGPGTRLLVL.